The rows below give T cell receptor beta chains drawn from one sample of a study of blood T cell repertoires in COVID-19. Only in-frame clones appear in the TCRdb table, and some are missing; sequencing was by immunoSEQ multiplex PCR. Of roughly 70,000 clones listed, about four fifths are singletons. Sequencing was performed on peripheral blood. All receptors derive from a man aged 65 to 79 who had recovered from COVID-19. CDR3s include the opening cysteine and the closing phenylalanine or tryptophan. A D gene is named only where the DNA matches it firmly. For some rows the clone size is stated as once, few or many, or as a class when expanded; others skip it.

D: TRBD1
size: NA
V: TRBV19
J: TRBJ1-6
CDR3: CASLAGRDRRPPLHF
DNA: TGTGCCAGTCTCGCAGGCCGGGACAGGCGCCCACCCCTCCACTTT

D: TRBD2
size: medium-sized
V: TRBV12-5
J: TRBJ2-7
CDR3: CASGRSISGGTTYEQYF
DNA: TGTGCTAGTGGTCGCTCTATTAGCGGGGGAACAACCTACGAGCAGTACTTC

D: NA
size: NA
V: TRBV28
J: TRBJ1-2
CDR3: CASSDPLSVNYGYTF
DNA: TGTGCCAGCAGTGATCCCCTTAGTGTTAACTATGGCTACACCTTC

D: NA
size: NA
V: TRBV9
J: TRBJ2-5
CDR3: CASSVQGFQETQYF
DNA: TGTGCCAGCAGCGTACAGGGTTTCCAAGAGACCCAGTACTTC

D: NA
size: NA
V: TRBV24-1
J: TRBJ2-2
CDR3: CATTHDLGGELFF
DNA: TGTGCCACCACTCACGACTTGGGCGGGGAGCTGTTTTTT

D: TRBD1
size: NA
V: TRBV5-5
J: TRBJ1-1
CDR3: CASSLNRGTEAFF
DNA: TGTGCCAGCAGCTTGAACAGGGGCACTGAAGCTTTCTTT

D: NA
size: few
V: TRBV10-1
J: TRBJ2-7
CDR3: CASSEGSRTGSYEQYF
DNA: TGCGCCAGCAGTGAAGGTTCCAGGACGGGGTCCTACGAGCAGTACTTC

D: TRBD2
size: NA
V: TRBV5-1
J: TRBJ2-7
CDR3: CASSLGGLVYEQYF
DNA: TGCGCCAGCAGCTTGGGGGGACTAGTCTACGAGCAGTACTTC

D: NA
size: NA
V: TRBV5-1
J: TRBJ1-4
CDR3: CASSLLSQGNEKLFF
DNA: TGCGCCAGCAGCTTGTTGTCCCAGGGTAATGAAAAACTGTTTTTT

D: TRBD1
size: NA
V: TRBV7-6
J: TRBJ1-4
CDR3: CASSLARGRGEKLFF
DNA: TGTGCCAGCAGCTTAGCGAGGGGGCGTGGGGAAAAACTGTTTTTT

D: TRBD2
size: NA
V: TRBV5-6
J: TRBJ2-2
CDR3: CASSLAPGRARTGELFF
DNA: TGTGCCAGCAGCTTGGCCCCCGGGAGGGCCAGAACCGGGGAGCTGTTTTTT

D: NA
size: NA
V: TRBV7-6
J: TRBJ2-7
CDR3: CASSRGEGYEQYF
DNA: TGTGCCAGCAGCCGTGGTGAGGGATACGAGCAGTACTTC

D: TRBD2
size: NA
V: TRBV28
J: TRBJ2-5
CDR3: CASQRGGRETQYF
DNA: TGTGCCAGTCAGCGGGGGGGCCGGGAGACCCAGTACTTC

D: NA
size: few
V: TRBV28
J: TRBJ1-3
CDR3: CASSLVQGGNTIYF
DNA: TGTGCCAGCAGTTTAGTCCAGGGCGGAAACACCATATATTTT

D: NA
size: NA
V: TRBV29-1
J: TRBJ1-1
CDR3: CSVTVTNTEAFF
DNA: TGCAGCGTTACAGTGACGAACACTGAAGCTTTCTTT

D: TRBD1
size: once
V: TRBV2
J: TRBJ2-3
CDR3: CASQKLDRAGDTQYF
DNA: TGTGCCAGCCAGAAACTTGACAGGGCTGGAGATACGCAGTATTTT

D: NA
size: NA
V: TRBV18
J: TRBJ1-1
CDR3: CASSPPVGVLGTEAFF
DNA: TGTGCCAGCTCACCACCGGTTGGAGTGCTAGGCACTGAAGCTTTCTTT

D: TRBD1
size: NA
V: TRBV3-1/TRBV3-2
J: TRBJ1-2
CDR3: CASSQARVRDRGNYGYTF
DNA: TGTGCCAGCAGCCAAGCGAGGGTACGGGACAGGGGAAACTATGGCTACACCTTC

D: NA
size: NA
V: TRBV30
J: TRBJ2-2
CDR3: CAWRVGVDTGELFF
DNA: TGTGCCTGGAGGGTGGGAGTCGACACCGGGGAGCTGTTTTTT

D: NA
size: NA
V: TRBV3-1/TRBV3-2
J: TRBJ1-1
CDR3: CASSQLQGFEAFF
DNA: TGTGCCAGCAGCCAGCTACAGGGTTTTGAAGCTTTCTTT

D: TRBD1
size: once
V: TRBV7-2
J: TRBJ1-1
CDR3: CASSLAPGTGGNTEAFF
DNA: TGTGCCAGCAGCTTAGCCCCCGGGACAGGGGGGAACACTGAAGCTTTCTTT

D: NA
size: NA
V: TRBV27
J: TRBJ1-6
CDR3: CASRKWGRNSPLHF
DNA: TGTGCCAGCAGAAAATGGGGCAGGAATTCACCCCTCCACTTT

D: NA
size: NA
V: TRBV6-5
J: TRBJ1-1
CDR3: CASSPNRNTEAFF
DNA: TGTGCCAGCAGTCCTAACAGGAACACTGAAGCTTTCTTT

D: TRBD1
size: NA
V: TRBV27
J: TRBJ1-6
CDR3: CASRPRQGIDSPLHF
DNA: TGTGCCAGCAGACCCCGACAGGGTATAGATTCACCCCTCCACTTT

D: NA
size: NA
V: TRBV5-5
J: TRBJ2-1
CDR3: CASSLQGAIYNEQFF
DNA: TGTGCCAGCAGCTTGCAAGGGGCCATCTACAATGAGCAGTTCTTC

D: NA
size: once
V: TRBV4-3
J: TRBJ2-3
CDR3: CASSQETRLDTDTQYF
DNA: TGCGCCAGCAGCCAAGAAACGCGGCTAGACACAGATACGCAGTATTTT

D: TRBD1
size: NA
V: TRBV5-4
J: TRBJ2-1
CDR3: CASSFTGGGEQFF
DNA: TGTGCCAGCAGCTTTACAGGGGGCGGGGAGCAGTTCTTC

D: NA
size: NA
V: TRBV2
J: TRBJ2-2
CDR3: CASSQTQGTGELFF
DNA: TGTGCCAGCAGTCAGACCCAGGGCACCGGGGAGCTGTTTTTT

D: NA
size: NA
V: TRBV6-5
J: TRBJ1-5
CDR3: CASSRDSGDQPQHF
DNA: TGTGCCAGCAGTCGGGACTCTGGTGATCAGCCCCAGCATTTT

D: TRBD2
size: NA
V: TRBV28
J: TRBJ2-1
CDR3: CASSLGGGGAYEQFF
DNA: TGTGCCAGCAGTTTAGGAGGCGGGGGGGCCTATGAGCAGTTCTTC

D: TRBD1
size: NA
V: TRBV28
J: TRBJ2-5
CDR3: CASSLLGQGGRETQYF
DNA: TGTGCCAGCAGTTTATTGGGACAGGGAGGTCGGGAGACCCAGTACTTC

D: TRBD1
size: NA
V: TRBV27
J: TRBJ2-4
CDR3: CASSPGQGLIQYF
DNA: TGTGCCAGCAGTCCCGGACAGGGTCTCATTCAGTACTTC

D: NA
size: NA
V: TRBV27
J: TRBJ2-2
CDR3: CASRKRAGGELFF
DNA: TGTGCCAGCCGAAAGAGGGCCGGCGGGGAGCTGTTTTTT

D: NA
size: once
V: TRBV19
J: TRBJ2-1
CDR3: CASVVDEQFF
DNA: TGTGCCAGCGTAGTGGATGAGCAGTTCTTC

D: NA
size: NA
V: TRBV28
J: TRBJ1-2
CDR3: CASTETGLIIYGYTF
DNA: TGTGCCAGCACCGAAACCGGACTGATCATCTATGGCTACACCTTC

D: TRBD1
size: NA
V: TRBV5-1
J: TRBJ1-2
CDR3: CASSLGTGESYGYTF
DNA: TGCGCCAGCAGCCTTGGGACAGGGGAGAGCTATGGCTACACCTTC

D: NA
size: NA
V: TRBV23-1
J: TRBJ2-7
CDR3: CASSQVGGNPYEQYF
DNA: TGCGCCAGCAGCCAGGTGGGCGGGAACCCCTACGAGCAGTACTTC

D: NA
size: NA
V: TRBV20-1
J: TRBJ1-1
CDR3: CSASWQNTEAFF
DNA: TGCAGTGCTAGTTGGCAGAACACTGAAGCTTTCTTT

D: TRBD1
size: NA
V: TRBV7-2
J: TRBJ1-5
CDR3: CASSLDPTGPGQPQHF
DNA: TGTGCCAGCAGCTTAGATCCGACAGGGCCCGGTCAGCCCCAGCATTTT

D: NA
size: NA
V: TRBV29-1
J: TRBJ2-3
CDR3: CSGESPAAGDTQYF
DNA: TGCAGCGGGGAGTCCCCAGCCGCGGGAGATACGCAGTATTTT